This TCR beta chain was profiled in a study of cytomegalovirus exposure and HLA in healthy donors. Both 60 Vbeta primers and 13 Jbeta primers went into the PCR. Assay used: immunoSEQ multiplex PCR; TCRdb lists only in-frame clones, some missing. The sample holds around 110,000 clones, approximately 9.4% seen once. There are a few counts of this clone. Trimming pared 3 bases from V and 0 bases from J, leaving 14 bases between. CDR1 is SNHLY and CDR2 is FYNNEI in the germline V gene. The CDR3 covers 17 residues. Material: PBMCs. This TCR was recovered from a man aged 30 to 39 in good health and CMV-seronegative. The V and J genes are TRBV2 and TRBJ1-4, with D possibly TRBD1 on 6 matching bases. The CDR3 protein is CASSDRGHSTTNEKLFF. CDR3 bases: TGTGCCAGCAGTGATAGGGGACACAGTACAACTAATGAAAAACTGTTTTTT. Drawing the rest from reference TRBV2 and TRBJ1-4, the complete variable domain is EPEVTQTPSHQVTQMGQEVILRCVPISNHLYFYWYRQILGQKVEFLVSFYNNEISEKSEIFDDQFSVERPDGSNFTLKIRSTKLEDSAMYFCASSDRGHSTTNEKLFFGSGTQLSVL.